These 23 T cell receptor beta chains originate from one sample sequenced in a study of blood T cell repertoires in COVID-19. Method: immunoSEQ multiplex PCR; TCRdb's copy keeps in-frame clones and lacks some. The sample comprises approximately 180,000 clones, 75% to 90% of which are singletons, and under 3% rests with the top ten. The sequencing input was PBMCs or T cells enriched from blood (not recorded which). These TCRs come from a woman in her 40s with acute COVID-19.

The chain couples TRBV7-2 to TRBJ2-2; TRBD2 matches 12 bases. This CDR3 region has 16 residues. The junction had 5 bases not matched to a gene; V was cut back by 5 bases and J by 4 bases. Germline V gene sequence: CDR1 SGHTA, CDR2 FQGNSA. The CDR3 reads CASSKTSGGPTGELFF. CDR3 DNA sequence: TGTGCCAGCAGCAAAACTAGCGGGGGGCCCACCGGGGAGCTGTTTTTT.

This chain uses TRBV6-5 with TRBJ1-1; D is ambiguous. Germline values: CDR1 MNHEY, CDR2 SVGAGI. There are 10 residues in the CDR3. Between the trimmed V and J ends, which lost 2 bases and 9 bases, there was a span of 4 bases. The CDR3 bases are TGTGCCAGCAGTTACGACAAAGCTTTCTTT. Its protein product is CASSYDKAFF.

The J gene is TRBJ2-5, the V gene TRBV6-5; the match to TRBD2 covers 10 bases. The CDR3 spans 16 residues. Germline CDR1 MNHEY, CDR2 SVGAGI. The J segment lost 1 base and the V segment lost 2 bases, leaving 4 bases of the junction unmatched. The CDR3 is CASSYHTSGTQETQYF. CDR3 DNA sequence: TGTGCCAGCAGTTACCATACTAGCGGGACCCAAGAGACCCAGTACTTC.

The V and J genes are TRBV7-8 and TRBJ1-1; weak D call: TRBD1 (5 bases). Germline loops: CDR1 SGHVS, CDR2 FQNEAQ. This CDR3 comprises 13 residues. Trimming removed 10 bases at V and 0 bases at J, with 12 bases between. The DNA for the CDR3 is TGTGCCACTACATACAGGTTGAACACTGAAGCTTTCTTT. It translates to CATTYRLNTEAFF.

The J gene is TRBJ2-5, the V gene TRBV5-1; D uncertain. Germline V gene sequence: CDR1 SGHRS, CDR2 YFSETQ. The V and J ends lost 3 bases and 2 bases respectively, with 11 bases between them. The length of the CDR3 is 14 residues. DNA of the CDR3: TGCGCCAGCAGCTCCGGTACCCGGCAAGAGACCCAGTACTTC. Amino acid sequence: CASSSGTRQETQYF.

This clone was detected only once. The chain is built from TRBV7-6 and TRBJ2-7; D uncertain. CDR1 and CDR2 from the germline V gene are SGHVS and FNYEAQ. The CDR3 sequence is 15 residues long. V was trimmed by 1 base and J by 0 bases, leaving 10 bases between them. The CDR3 DNA is TGTGCCAGCAGCTTAGTCGGTCAGGCCTCCTACGAGCAGTACTTC. As protein: CASSLVGQASYEQYF.

This sequence joins TRBV19 and TRBJ2-1; TRBD1 matches at 8 bases. CDR3 length: 14 amino acids. The trim removed 7 bases at V and 3 bases at J, leaving 5 bases unmatched. Germline CDR1 and CDR2: LNHDA and SQIVND (reference sequence). Here the CDR3 DNA reads TGTGCCAGTACCCGAGGGACAGGCTACAATGAGCAGTTCTTC. As protein: CASTRGTGYNEQFF.

The DNA for the CDR3 is TGTGCCAGCCTCAACGGACTAGCGGGGGCCTACAATGAGCAGTTCTTC. Translating it yields CASLNGLAGAYNEQFF. This chain uses TRBV5-4 with TRBJ2-1; 13 bases match TRBD2. CDR3 length equals 16 residues. V shed 7 bases and J 2 bases; nucleotides not matched to a gene: 6. From germline, CDR1 is SGHNT and CDR2 YYREEE (reference sequence).

The chain is built from TRBV11-1 and TRBJ1-6; maybe TRBD1 (5 bases). The CDR3 runs to 16 residues. Trimming removed 5 bases at V and 6 bases at J, with 17 bases between. Germline values: CDR1 SGHAT, CDR2 FQDESV (reference sequence). The DNA for the CDR3 is TGTGCCAGCAGCCCCCAGCGGGGACTTTCTAATTCACCCCTCCACTTT. Its protein product is CASSPQRGLSNSPLHF.

This clone was found many times. The gene calls are TRBV5-1 and TRBJ2-3; D is perhaps TRBD1 (5 bases). Germline V gene lookup returns CDR1 SGHRS and CDR2 YFSETQ. V was clipped by 6 bases and J by 3 bases, with 14 bases between them. This CDR3 has 14 amino acids. The CDR3 reads CASMSQGWTDTQYF. In DNA, the CDR3 is TGCGCCAGCATGAGTCAGGGTTGGACAGATACGCAGTATTTT.

The V gene is TRBV30, the J gene TRBJ2-7; D is uncertain. The CDR3 loop spans 11 amino acids. V was trimmed by 2 bases and J by 9 bases, leaving 11 bases between them. Germline CDR1 GTSNPN, CDR2 SVGIG (reference sequence). CDR3 nucleotides: TGTGCCTGGAGTTTGAAAACAAGGCAGTACTTC. It yields the protein CAWSLKTRQYF.

In DNA, the CDR3 is TGTGCCAGCAGCGATAGGTCGGGGGGGAATGAAAAACTGTTTTTT. This encodes CASSDRSGGNEKLFF. The rearrangement uses TRBV6-5 and TRBJ1-4, with D tentatively TRBD1 (5 bases). Germline CDR1 MNHEY, CDR2 SVGAGI. V shed 6 bases and J shed 5 bases, with 16 bases lying between them. The CDR3 is 15 amino acids.

CDR3 protein: CASSPRGGASSYNEQFF. DNA for the CDR3: TGTGCCAGCAGCCCGCGGGGGGGCGCTAGCTCCTACAATGAGCAGTTCTTC. The chain employs TRBV7-6 and TRBJ2-1; 9 bases agree with TRBD2. This CDR3 has 17 amino acids. J was trimmed by 0 bases and V by 5 bases; bases with no gene match: 8. CDR1 SGHVS and CDR2 FNYEAQ come from the germline V gene.

The chain combines TRBV5-1 with TRBJ1-4; TRBD1 might be the D (6 bases). V was shortened by 4 bases and J by 8 bases, with 15 bases between the two germline ends. Looked up from germline, CDR1 is SGHRS and CDR2 is YFSETQ. CDR3 length: 14 residues. In nucleotides, the CDR3 is TGCGCCAGCAGCCTGCAGGGGCATGGAGAAAAACTGTTTTTT. It translates to CASSLQGHGEKLFF.

The rearrangement joins TRBV27 to TRBJ2-3, with TRBD2 matching 10 bases. The germline CDR1 and CDR2 sequences are MNHEY and SMNVEV (reference sequence). CDR3 length: 20 residues. Germline trimming cut 5 bases from V and 1 base from J; bases unmatched to any gene: 18. The CDR3 reads CASSPSTPSGGAPGTDTQYF. The DNA for the CDR3 is TGTGCCAGCAGTCCCTCTACCCCCAGCGGGGGGGCCCCAGGCACAGATACGCAGTATTTT.

This chain joins TRBV6-1 and TRBJ2-2, with D maybe TRBD1 (5 bases). This CDR3 has 16 residues. Germline CDR1 and CDR2: MNHNS and SASEGT. The germline V and J ends were trimmed by 1 base and 4 bases, with 13 bases remaining between them. The CDR3: CASSEGVGQGTGELFF. The CDR3 region has the DNA TGTGCCAGCAGTGAAGGCGTGGGGCAAGGCACCGGGGAGCTGTTTTTT.

The chain has TRBV16 and TRBJ1-1, with TRBD1 identical over 7 bases. The CDR3 is 14 residues long. V was clipped by 2 bases and J by 7 bases; unmatched bases: 7. In germline, CDR1 is KGHSY, CDR2 FQNENV. The CDR3 coding sequence is TGTGCCAGCAGCCAAGCCACTTACAGGGGTGAAGCTTTCTTT. It translates to CASSQATYRGEAFF.

The chain links TRBV19 to TRBJ1-5; 11 bases line up with TRBD1. The CDR3 spans 16 residues. The V segment lost 8 bases and the J segment 6 bases; nucleotides outside the gene matches: 12. Germline V gene lookup returns CDR1 LNHDA and CDR2 SQIVND (reference sequence). CDR3 nucleotides: TGTGCCAGTGACGGGACAGGGGGTTCAGTAACTCAGCCCCAGCATTTT. Its protein product is CASDGTGGSVTQPQHF.

The chain carries TRBV6-5 and TRBJ2-7; 12 nucleotides match TRBD2. Germline CDR1 reads MNHEY; CDR2 reads SVGAGI. The length of the CDR3 is 14 residues. Trimming at V came to 6 bases and at J to 4 bases, leaving 4 bases not matched to a gene. The CDR3 sequence: CASRLAGGNYEQYF. The DNA of the CDR3 is TGTGCCAGCAGGCTAGCGGGAGGGAATTACGAGCAGTACTTC.

The chain has TRBV6-4 and TRBJ2-3, with D tentatively TRBD1 (6 bases). The CDR3 runs 16 residues. Germline values: CDR1 MRHNA, CDR2 SNTAGT. The germline V and J ends were trimmed by 0 bases and 0 bases, with 10 bases remaining between them. The CDR3 region has the DNA TGTGCCAGCAGTGACTCGCCAGGGGTGAGCACAGATACGCAGTATTTT. It encodes CASSDSPGVSTDTQYF.

The rearrangement uses TRBV11-2 and TRBJ1-4; D is uncertain. V lost 4 bases and J 1 base, leaving 13 bases between the germline ends. Germline CDR1 is SGHAT and CDR2 is FQNNGV. This CDR3 is built from 16 residues. The CDR3 DNA reads as TGTGCCAGCAGCTCAGCGACGTCTGGAACTAATGAAAAACTGTTTTTT. Its translation is CASSSATSGTNEKLFF.

This sequence joins TRBV7-2 and TRBJ2-3; 10 bases are a match to TRBD2. Trimming took 5 bases from V and 1 from J; bases not matched to a gene: 6. The CDR3 runs 16 residues. Looked up from germline, CDR1 is SGHTA and CDR2 is FQGNSA. The CDR3 DNA reads TGTGCCAGCAGCGTCACTAGCGGGGCGGGCACAGATACGCAGTATTTT. It is translated as CASSVTSGAGTDTQYF.

The V gene is TRBV19, the J gene TRBJ2-7; 9 bases line up with TRBD1. The CDR3 is 13 residues long. Germline values: CDR1 LNHDA, CDR2 SQIVND (reference sequence). With V trimmed by 6 bases and J by 7 bases, 7 bases remained unmatched. As DNA, the CDR3 is TGTGCCAGTAGCCTGGGACAGGGTTCGGAGCAGTACTTC. Amino acids: CASSLGQGSEQYF.